The 5 T cell receptor beta chains in this list originate from one sample, sequenced in a study of blood T cell repertoires in COVID-19. Some clones are missing from TCRdb's copy, which holds only in-frame ones; the method was immunoSEQ multiplex PCR. The sample yields fewer than 250,000 clones, 70% to 90% seen once. The sequenced material came from PBMCs or T cells enriched from blood (not recorded which). Receptor source: a woman aged 35 to 49 with acute COVID-19.

The V call is TRBV24-1, the J call TRBJ1-5, with 7 bases that match TRBD1. Trimming removed 0 bases from V and 7 bases from J; junction bases left unmatched: 32. The CDR3 contains 24 residues. Germline loops: CDR1 KGHDR, CDR2 SFDVKD. The CDR3 region is CATSDLWEQGNSNQPQHLGQPQHF. DNA for the CDR3: TGTGCCACCAGTGATTTGTGGGAACAGGGGAATAGCAATCAGCCCCAGCATTTGGGGCAGCCCCAGCATTTT.

Regarding this clone: Additional DNA sequences in this sample encode the identical CDR3. The rearrangement links TRBV19 to TRBJ1-4; D not certain. In germline, CDR1 is LNHDA, CDR2 SQIVND (reference sequence). The CDR3 contains 14 residues. V was trimmed by 1 base and J by 0 bases, leaving 3 bases between them. The CDR3 reads CASSIAATNEKLFF. The CDR3 nucleotides read TGTGCCAGTAGTATAGCAGCAACTAATGAAAAACTGTTTTTT.

This clone was seen a few times. The chain recombines TRBV3-1 (or the pseudogene TRBV3-2) with TRBJ1-3, with TRBD1 as a possible D gene (5 bases). V was pared by 7 bases and J by 0 bases, with 16 bases between. Germline V gene data show CDR1 as LGHDT and CDR2 as YNNKEL (reference sequence). This CDR3 has 16 residues. CDR3 sequence reads: CASTQRRGVSGNTIYF. CDR3 DNA: TGTGCCAGCACTCAAAGACGGGGGGTCTCTGGAAACACCATATATTTT.

The chain couples TRBV6-4 to TRBJ1-1; TRBD1 might be the D (6 bases). The CDR3 runs to 14 residues. The germline gives CDR1 MRHNA, CDR2 SNTAGT. V was clipped by 9 bases and J by 1 base, with 15 bases between them. The DNA of the CDR3 is TGTGCCAGTTCTAGGGACACTTGGAACACTGAAGCTTTCTTT. It encodes CASSRDTWNTEAFF.

The rearrangement links TRBV3-1 (or the pseudogene TRBV3-2) to TRBJ1-1; 7 bases are a match to TRBD1. Losses at the gene ends were 5 bases for V and 8 bases for J; bases not matched to a gene: 11. In germline, CDR1 is LGHDT, CDR2 YNNKEL (reference sequence). This CDR3 contains 14 residues. The CDR3 bases are TGTGCCAGCAGCTATGGACAGGCGAGGGGAGAAGCTTTCTTT. Translation gives CASSYGQARGEAFF.